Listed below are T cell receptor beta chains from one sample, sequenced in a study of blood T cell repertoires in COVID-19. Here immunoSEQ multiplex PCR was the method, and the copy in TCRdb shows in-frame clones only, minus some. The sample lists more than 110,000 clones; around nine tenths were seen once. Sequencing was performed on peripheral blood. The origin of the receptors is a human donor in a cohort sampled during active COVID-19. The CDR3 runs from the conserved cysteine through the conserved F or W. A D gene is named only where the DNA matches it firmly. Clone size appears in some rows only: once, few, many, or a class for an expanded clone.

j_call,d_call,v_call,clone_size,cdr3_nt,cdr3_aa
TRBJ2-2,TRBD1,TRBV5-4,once,TGTGCCACCCTGGACAGGGCCGCGAACACCGGGGAGCTGTTTTTT,CATLDRAANTGELFF
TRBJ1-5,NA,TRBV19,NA,TGTGCCAGTAGTAGTACAGCGGGCAATCAGCCCCAGCATTTT,CASSSTAGNQPQHF
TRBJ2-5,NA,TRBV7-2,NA,TGTGCCAGCAGTTTCCGCCGGGGGGCCTGGGAGACCCAGTACTTC,CASSFRRGAWETQYF
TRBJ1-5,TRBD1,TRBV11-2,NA,TGTGCCAGCAGCTTTCAGGGGGATCAGCCCCAGCATTTT,CASSFQGDQPQHF
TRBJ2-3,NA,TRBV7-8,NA,TGTGCCAGCAGCTTACGCGGGGCGGAGATAGATACGCAGTATTTT,CASSLRGAEIDTQYF
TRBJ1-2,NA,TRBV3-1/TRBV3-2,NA,TGTGCCAGCAGCCAAGGGGGAGCAGGTGGCTACACCTTC,CASSQGGAGGYTF
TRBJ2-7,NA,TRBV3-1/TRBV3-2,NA,TGTGCCAGCAGCCTCCCCTCGGGAGAGCAGTACTTC,CASSLPSGEQYF
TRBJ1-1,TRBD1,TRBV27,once,TGTGCCAGCAGTTCCACAGGGGTGGCCACTGAAGCTTTCTTT,CASSSTGVATEAFF
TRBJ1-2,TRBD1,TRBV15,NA,TGTGCCACCAGCTCGGACAGGTCTAACTATGGCTACACCTTC,CATSSDRSNYGYTF
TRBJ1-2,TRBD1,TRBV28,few,TGTGCCAGCAGTGAAGTAACAGGGGGCGAACATGGCTACACCTTC,CASSEVTGGEHGYTF
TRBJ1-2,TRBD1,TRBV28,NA,TGTGCCAGCAGCCCCCTAGTCAACGCAGGGGGCGGGGGCGATGGCTACACCTTC,CASSPLVNAGGGGDGYTF
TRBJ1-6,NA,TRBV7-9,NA,TGTGCCAGCAGCAAAACCGGGAACCTTAATTCACCCCTCCACTTT,CASSKTGNLNSPLHF
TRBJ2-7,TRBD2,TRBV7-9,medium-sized,TGTGCCAGCAGCTCGCCGGGACTAGGGGCGTACGAGCAGTACTTC,CASSSPGLGAYEQYF
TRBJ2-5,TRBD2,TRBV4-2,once,TGTGCCAGCAATGCCGGGACTAGCGGTAAAGAGACCCAGTACTTC,CASNAGTSGKETQYF
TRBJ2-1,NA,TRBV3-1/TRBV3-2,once,TGTGCCAGCTCCGGTTGCGATGAGCAGTTCTTC,CASSGCDEQFF
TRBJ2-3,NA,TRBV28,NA,TGTGCCAGCAGTATCCGACAGAGCACAGATACGCAGTATTTT,CASSIRQSTDTQYF
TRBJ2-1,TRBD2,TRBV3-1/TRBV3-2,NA,TGTGCCAGCACCCGGACTAGCGGGGGGAATGAGCAGTTCTTC,CASTRTSGGNEQFF
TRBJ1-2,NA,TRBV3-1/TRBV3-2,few,TGTGCCAGCACCTCATCTGGGACGGGAGCTAACTATGGCTACACCTTC,CASTSSGTGANYGYTF
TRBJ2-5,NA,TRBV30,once,TGTGCCTGGAGTGTACAGGGTGGAGAGACCCAGTACTTC,CAWSVQGGETQYF
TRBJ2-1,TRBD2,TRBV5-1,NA,TGCGCCAGCAGCCCTCTAGCGGGAAATGAGCAGTTCTTC,CASSPLAGNEQFF
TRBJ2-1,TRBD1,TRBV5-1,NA,TGCGCCAGCAGCCCACCCCCGACAGGGTCCCCCTACAATGAGCAGTTCTTC,CASSPPPTGSPYNEQFF
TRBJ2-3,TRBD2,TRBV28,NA,TGTGCCAGCAGTTTCGTGACTCTAGCGGGGGTCACAGATACGCAGTATTTT,CASSFVTLAGVTDTQYF
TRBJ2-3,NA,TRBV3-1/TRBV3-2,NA,TGTGCCAGCAGCCCCCTGGGAGACACAGATACGCAGTATTTT,CASSPLGDTDTQYF
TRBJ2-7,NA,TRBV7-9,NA,TGTGCCAGCAGCGGGGGGAGAGGGTCGGACTACGAGCAGTACTTC,CASSGGRGSDYEQYF
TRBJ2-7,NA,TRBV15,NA,TGTGCCACCAGCAGAGATCCGAGCCTGACCTACGAGCAGTACTTC,CATSRDPSLTYEQYF
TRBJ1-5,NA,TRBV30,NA,TGTGCCTGGAGTCAGGGGTTGGATCAGCCCCAGCATTTT,CAWSQGLDQPQHF
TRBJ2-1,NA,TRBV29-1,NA,TGCAGCGTTAATCGGGACTCCTACAATGAGCAGTTCTTC,CSVNRDSYNEQFF
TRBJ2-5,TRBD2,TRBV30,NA,TGTGCCTGGACTGGGACTAGCGGGAGGGGGACCCAGTACTTC,CAWTGTSGRGTQYF
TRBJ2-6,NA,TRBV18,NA,TGTGCCAGCTCCCAACAGGGAACTGGGGCCAACGTCCTGACTTTC,CASSQQGTGANVLTF
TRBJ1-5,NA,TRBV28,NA,TGTGCCAGCAGTTTAATCGGTTCTCCTCTTGGGGGGGCCAATCAGCCCCAGCATTTT,CASSLIGSPLGGANQPQHF
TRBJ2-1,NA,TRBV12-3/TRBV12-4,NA,TGTGCCAGCAGTTTCCCCGGGAACAATGAGCAGTTCTTC,CASSFPGNNEQFF
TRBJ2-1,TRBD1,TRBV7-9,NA,TGTGCCAGCAGCCCCGGGACAGGGGAGTCGGGTGAGCAGTTCTTC,CASSPGTGESGEQFF
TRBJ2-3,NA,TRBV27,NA,TGTGCCAGCAGAGGCGCTAGAATCACAGATACGCAGTATTTT,CASRGARITDTQYF
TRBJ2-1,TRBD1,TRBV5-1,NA,TGCGCCAGCAGCCGCCCCGGGACAGGGAACAATGAGCAGTTCTTC,CASSRPGTGNNEQFF
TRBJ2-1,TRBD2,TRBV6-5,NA,TGTGCCAGCAGTTACCGACTAGCGGGGGACTACAATGAGCAGTTCTTC,CASSYRLAGDYNEQFF
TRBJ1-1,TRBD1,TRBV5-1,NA,TGCGCCAGCAGCCCTGGACAGGGGGGACCTGAAGCTTTCTTT,CASSPGQGGPEAFF
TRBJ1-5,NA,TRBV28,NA,TGTGCCAGCAGTTGGGGGGGGAAAGGGAGCAATCAGCCCCAGCATTTT,CASSWGGKGSNQPQHF
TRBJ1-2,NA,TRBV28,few,TGTGCCAGCAGACCAAGGGGGTATAACTATTATGGCTACACCTTC,CASRPRGYNYYGYTF
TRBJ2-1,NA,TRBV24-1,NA,TGTGCCACCAGTGATTCCGCACGACTAACGCATTCCTACAATGAGCAGTTCTTC,CATSDSARLTHSYNEQFF
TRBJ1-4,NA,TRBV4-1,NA,TGCGCCAGCAGCCAAGTTGGGGGCCTTGAAAAACTGTTTTTT,CASSQVGGLEKLFF
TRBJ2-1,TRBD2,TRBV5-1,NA,TGCGCCAGCAGCTTGGATGGCGGGAGGGCCGGTAATGAGCAGTTCTTC,CASSLDGGRAGNEQFF
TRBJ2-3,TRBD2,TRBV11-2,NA,TGTGCCAGCAGCGGTAGCGGGTCCTGGACAGATACGCAGTATTTT,CASSGSGSWTDTQYF
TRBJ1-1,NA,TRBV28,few,TGTGCCAGTCGGTCCAGGGTGGGCACTGAAGCTTTCTTT,CASRSRVGTEAFF
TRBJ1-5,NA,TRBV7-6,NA,TGTGCCAGCAGCCCCCGGACAGATAGCAATCAGCCCCAGCATTTT,CASSPRTDSNQPQHF
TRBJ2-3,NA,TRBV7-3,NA,TGTGCCAGCAGCTTAGGGGGCGGGAGAGGAACAGATACGCAGTATTTT,CASSLGGGRGTDTQYF
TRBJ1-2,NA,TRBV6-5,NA,TGTGCCAGCAGTTACTCCGGGACAATCTATGGCTACACCTTC,CASSYSGTIYGYTF
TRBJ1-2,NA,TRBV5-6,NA,TGTGCCAGCAGCTTAGTTCAGTACTATGGCTACACCTTC,CASSLVQYYGYTF
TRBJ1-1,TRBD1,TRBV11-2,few,TGTGCCAGCAGCTTAGGGGGGACAGTGAGGAACACTGAAGCTTTCTTT,CASSLGGTVRNTEAFF
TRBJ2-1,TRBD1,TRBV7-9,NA,TGTGCCAGCAGCTTAAAGGGGGCGTACAATGAGCAGTTCTTC,CASSLKGAYNEQFF
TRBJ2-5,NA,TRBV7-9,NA,TGTGCCAGCAGCCTCCTGGTCGGGGTACAGACCCAGTACTTC,CASSLLVGVQTQYF
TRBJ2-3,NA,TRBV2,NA,TGTGCCAGCAGTGAAGTACAGACAGATACGCAGTATTTT,CASSEVQTDTQYF
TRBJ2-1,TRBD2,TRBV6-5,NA,TGTGCCAGCAAAAACCAGGCGGGGGGATACAATGAGCAGTTCTTC,CASKNQAGGYNEQFF
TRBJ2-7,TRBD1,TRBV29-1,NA,TGCAGCGTTGGTGACAGGGAATACGAGCAGTACTTC,CSVGDREYEQYF
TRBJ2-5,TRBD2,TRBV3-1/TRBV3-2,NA,TGTGCCAGCAGCCAGGGACTAGCGGTAGAGACCCAGTACTTC,CASSQGLAVETQYF
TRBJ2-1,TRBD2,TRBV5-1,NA,TGCGCCAGCAGCTGGACTAGCGGTAGCTCCTACAATGAGCAGTTCTTC,CASSWTSGSSYNEQFF
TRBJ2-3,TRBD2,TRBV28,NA,TGTGCCAGCAGCCGAGCGGGAGGCCAGGCAGATACGCAGTATTTT,CASSRAGGQADTQYF
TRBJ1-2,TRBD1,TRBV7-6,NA,TGTGCCAGCAGCCTTCGACAGGGAACGAATTCTTATGGCTACACCTTC,CASSLRQGTNSYGYTF
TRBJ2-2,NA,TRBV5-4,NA,TGTGCCAGCAGCTACAAACAGGGTACCGGGGAGCTGTTTTTT,CASSYKQGTGELFF
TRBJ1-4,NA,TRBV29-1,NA,TGCAGCGTCTCGGACACTGCCGGCGAAAAACTGTTTTTT,CSVSDTAGEKLFF
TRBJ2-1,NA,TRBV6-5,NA,TGTGCCAGCAGTTACTCATGGGGGGTCGGGGACAATGAGCAGTTCTTC,CASSYSWGVGDNEQFF